The 5 T cell receptor beta chains below all came from one sample that was sequenced in a study of regulatory T cells in long-lasting Graves disease. Sequencing libraries for TCR beta were prepared with iRepertoire HTBI primers and Arm-PCR of CDR3 regions. TCRdb called the multiplex PCR reads again in MiXCR, with one record for every CDR3 protein. This table holds more than 400,000 distinct CDR3 sequences, roughly 15% found once. Time point defined: newly diagnosed GD, antithyroid drugs for less than 3 months. PBMC RNA served as the TCR library source. These records were also assigned to another study, of T cells in Graves' hyperthyroidism and ophthalmopathy.

Sequences were derived from peripheral blood mononuclear cells (PBMCs), sampled at new diagnosis, from a patient treated with antithyroid drugs. The receptor set was obtained from a woman in her 30s with Graves disease.

The sample holds a few counts of this clonotype. The chain carries TRBV28 and TRBJ2-4; 8 nucleotides line up with TRBD1. Germline-derived CDR1 and CDR2 are MDHEN and SYDVKM. The CDR3 sequence is 20 residues long. J lost 0 bases, V lost 6 bases, and 19 bases had no gene match. CDR3 sequence (DNA): TGTGCCAGCAGCGTAAGATTTGCGGGACAGGAGTTATTAGCCAAAAACATTCAGTACTTC. Protein sequence: CASSVRFAGQELLAKNIQYF.

CDR3 nucleotide sequence: TGTGCCAGCAGCCGAGTAAGCAGCACGAACACCGGGGAGCTGTTTTTT. It is translated as CASSRVSSTNTGELFF. V and J are TRBV3-1 and TRBJ2-2; D is undetermined. Germline CDR1 reads LGHDT; CDR2 reads YNNKEL (reference sequence). CDR3 length equals 16 residues. Trimming took 4 bases from V and 0 from J, leaving 12 bases between them.

This clonotype was seen repeatedly, ten times or more. This chain joins TRBV30 and TRBJ2-7; 8 bases align to TRBD2. This CDR3 comprises 14 residues. CDR1 GTSNPN and CDR2 SVGIG come from the germline V gene (reference sequence). CDR3 residues: CACRGGGRSYEQYF. The CDR3 DNA follows: TGTGCTTGCCGGGGGGGCGGGAGGTCCTACGAGCAGTACTTC.

This clonotype was found many times. The CDR3 sequence: CATSRDHAGLYEQYF. The CDR3 bases are TGTGCCACCAGCAGAGATCACGCGGGGCTCTACGAGCAGTACTTC. The chain joins TRBV15 to TRBJ2-7; TRBD2 might be the D (6 bases). The ends were cut back, 0 bases at V and 3 bases at J, with 12 bases in the middle. Germline CDR1 LNHNV, CDR2 YYDKDF (reference sequence). The CDR3 has 15 residues.

At least ten counts were recorded for this clonotype. The chain links TRBV15 to TRBJ2-1; D is undetermined. Germline V gene lookup returns CDR1 LNHNV and CDR2 YYDKDF (reference sequence). The CDR3 runs 15 residues. V lost 0 bases to trimming and J lost 6 bases, with 12 bases between them. CDR3 in amino acids: CATSRDPLPRNEQFF. The CDR3 DNA is TGTGCCACCAGCAGAGATCCATTGCCCCGCAATGAGCAGTTCTTC.